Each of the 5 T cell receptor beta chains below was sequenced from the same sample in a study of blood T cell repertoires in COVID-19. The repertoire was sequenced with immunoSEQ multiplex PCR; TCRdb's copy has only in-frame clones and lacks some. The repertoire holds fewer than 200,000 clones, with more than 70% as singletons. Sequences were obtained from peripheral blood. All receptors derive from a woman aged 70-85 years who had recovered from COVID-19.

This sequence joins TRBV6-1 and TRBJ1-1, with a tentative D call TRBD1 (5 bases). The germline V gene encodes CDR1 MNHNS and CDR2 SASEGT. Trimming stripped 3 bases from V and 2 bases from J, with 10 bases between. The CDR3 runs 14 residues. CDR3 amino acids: CASSEQGGNTEAFF. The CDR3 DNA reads TGTGCCAGCAGTGAGCAGGGTGGAAACACTGAAGCTTTCTTT.

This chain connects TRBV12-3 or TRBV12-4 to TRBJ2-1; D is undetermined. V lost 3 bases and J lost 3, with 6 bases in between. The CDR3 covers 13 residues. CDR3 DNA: TGTGCCAGCAGTTTGGCCAGCTACAATGAGCAGTTCTTC. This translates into CASSLASYNEQFF.

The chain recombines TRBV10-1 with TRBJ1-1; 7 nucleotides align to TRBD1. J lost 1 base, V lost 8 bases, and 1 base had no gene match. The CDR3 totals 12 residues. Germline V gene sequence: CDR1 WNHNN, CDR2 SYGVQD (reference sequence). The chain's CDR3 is CASGQANTEAFF. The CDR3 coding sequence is TGCGCCAGCGGACAGGCGAACACTGAAGCTTTCTTT.

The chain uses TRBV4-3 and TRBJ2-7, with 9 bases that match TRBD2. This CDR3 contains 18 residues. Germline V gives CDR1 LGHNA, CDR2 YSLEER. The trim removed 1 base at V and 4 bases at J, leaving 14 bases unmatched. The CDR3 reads CASSQAAPALREGYEQYF. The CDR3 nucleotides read TGCGCCAGCAGCCAAGCAGCCCCCGCTTTGCGGGAGGGGTACGAGCAGTACTTC.

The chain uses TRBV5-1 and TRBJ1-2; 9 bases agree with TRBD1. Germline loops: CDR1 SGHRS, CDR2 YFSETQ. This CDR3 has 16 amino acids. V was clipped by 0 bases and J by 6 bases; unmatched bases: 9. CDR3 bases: TGCGCCAGCAGCTTGGGGAGTGGGACAGGGATCCATGGCTACACCTTC. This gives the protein CASSLGSGTGIHGYTF.